The clone carrying this T cell receptor (beta chain) showed up just a few times. What it binds is unknown. One entry per CDR3 protein results from TCRdb running MiXCR on the reads. The repertoire holds around 550,000 distinct CDR3 sequences, with more than 20% as singletons. This entry belongs to a study of T cell repertoires in cytomegalovirus infection. Across the study: CMV infection together with matching HLA type was indicated by public TCR beta signatures. Study-level points and caveats: Identification of carriers of CMV plus the relevant HLA was achieved through cumulative public TCR beta family frequency. The ex vivo response was dominated by HLA-C-restricted CMV-specific TCR beta clonotypes.

V lost 3 bases, J lost 6 bases, and 14 bases lay in between. The CDR3 loop spans 14 amino acids. Germline values: CDR1 GTSNPN, CDR2 SVGIG (reference sequence). The specimen was PBMCs. This clonotype originated in a human donor in good health (CMV status not recorded). Some clones in this sample may be carry-over from other donors' samples. The chain employs TRBV30 and TRBJ2-2; possibly TRBD2 for D (5 bases). CDR3 bases: TGTGCCTGGAGCCCAAGAGCGAGGGCCGGGGAGCTGTTTTTT. It codes for CAWSPRARAGELFF.